The 32 T cell receptor beta chains below were found in one sample sequenced in a study of blood T cells in healthy people across ages. Then a second PCR, running roughly 7 to 11 cycles, was carried out with a sample-barcoded 5' primer and a J-beta primer mix. TCRdb reanalysed the 5' RACE reads using MiXCR and keeps one entry per CDR3 protein. The table shows about 940,000 distinct CDR3 sequences, with around 49% occurring only once. Source material: blood. The receptor set was obtained from a young man in good health.

The rearrangement joins TRBV12-3 or TRBV12-4 to TRBJ2-4; a possible D gene is TRBD1 (6 bases). V lost 6 bases to trimming and J lost 13 bases, with 25 bases between them. This CDR3 is 15 amino acids long. CDR3: CASRTSDRFDTEQYF. CDR3 nucleotides: TGTGCCAGCAGAACATCAGACAGGTTTGATACGGAGCAGTACTTC.

About this clonotype itself: With a much larger clone just one base away, this may be a read error. The genes are TRBV6-5 and TRBJ2-3; D is uncertain. V was pared by 0 bases and J by 0 bases, with 10 bases between. Germline CDR1 and CDR2: MNHEY and SVGAGI. This CDR3 spans 16 amino acids. Here the CDR3 reads CASSYSNSLSTDTQYF. In DNA form, the CDR3 reads TGTGCCAGCAGTTACTCGAACTCCCTTAGCACAGATACGCAGTATTTT.

The chain combines TRBV11-2 with TRBJ1-1; 8 nucleotides line up with TRBD1. Germline V lookup: CDR1 SGHAT, CDR2 FQNNGV. CDR3 length equals 13 residues. V dropped 0 bases and J dropped 11; count of bases not matched to a gene: 5. The CDR3 bases are TGTGCCAGCAGCTTAGAGTCACAGGGGGGGGCTTTCTTT. It codes for CASSLESQGGAFF.

The chain joins TRBV20-1 to TRBJ1-1; D perhaps matches TRBD1 (5 bases). The germline gives CDR1 DFQATT, CDR2 SNEGSKA (reference sequence). This CDR3 has 15 amino acids. The ends were cut back, 3 bases at V and 1 base at J, with 15 bases in the middle. CDR3 residues: CSASLQGRSNTEAFF. DNA of the CDR3: TGCAGTGCTAGTCTCCAGGGACGTTCGAACACTGAAGCTTTCTTT.

The chain is built from TRBV3-1 and TRBJ2-4; 9 bases align to TRBD1. V lost 6 bases to trimming and J lost 4 bases; unmatched junction nucleotides: 7. Looked up from germline, CDR1 is LGHDT and CDR2 is YNNKEL (reference sequence). The CDR3 is 15 amino acids. The CDR3 nucleotides are TGTGCCAGCAGACCCTCCGGGACAGGGAAAAACATTCAGTACTTC. Encoded protein: CASRPSGTGKNIQYF. The variable domain in full, completed from reference TRBV3-1 and TRBJ2-4, reads DTAVSQTPKYLVTQMGNDKSIKCEQNLGHDTMYWYKQDSKKFLKIMFSYNNKELIINETVPNRFSPKSPDKAHLNLHINSLELGDSAVYFCASRPSGTGKNIQYFGAGTRLSVL.

The chain uses TRBV4-1 and TRBJ1-5; a possible D gene is TRBD1 (5 bases). The CDR3 is made up of 13 amino acids. Germline-derived CDR1 and CDR2 are MGHRA and YSYEKL. Trimming removed 6 bases from V and 2 bases from J, with 8 bases in between. For the CDR3, the DNA is TGCGCCAGCAGGGGACCTGGCAATCAGCCCCAGCATTTT. Its protein product is CASRGPGNQPQHF.

The chain carries TRBV29-1 and TRBJ2-3; 12 nucleotides match TRBD2. This CDR3 has 13 residues. Germline V gene lookup returns CDR1 SQVTM and CDR2 ANQGSEA. V gave up 5 bases and J gave up 6 bases; unmatched junction bases: 3. CDR3 in amino acids: CSVITSGGDTQYF. The CDR3, as DNA: TGCAGCGTTATAACTAGCGGGGGGGATACGCAGTATTTT.

The chain is built from TRBV12-3 or TRBV12-4 and TRBJ2-5; 7 nucleotides agree with TRBD1. The CDR3 consists of 15 residues. Losses at the gene ends were 4 bases for V and 2 bases for J; bases not matched to a gene: 7. The CDR3 here is CASSYRQGLQETQYF. Written as DNA, the CDR3 is TGTGCCAGCAGTTACCGACAGGGCTTACAAGAGACCCAGTACTTC.

The chain recombines TRBV14 with TRBJ2-3; 13 bases match TRBD2. CDR1 and CDR2 from the germline V gene are SGHDN and FVKESK. CDR3 size: 19 residues. Trimming at V came to 0 bases and at J to 2 bases, leaving 8 bases not matched to a gene. The chain's CDR3 is CASSQESTSGGLYTDTQYF. The CDR3, as DNA: TGTGCCAGCAGCCAAGAGTCGACTAGCGGGGGGCTCTACACAGATACGCAGTATTTT. The whole variable domain, filled in from reference TRBV14 and TRBJ2-3, reads EAGVTQFPSHSVIEKGQTVTLRCDPISGHDNLYWYRRVMGKEIKFLLHFVKESKQDESGMPNNRFLAERTGGTYSTLKVQPAELEDSGVYFCASSQESTSGGLYTDTQYFGPGTRLTVL.

This clonotype occurred a few times. The chain joins TRBV6-1 to TRBJ1-2, with D maybe TRBD1 (5 bases). The CDR3 has 13 amino acids. The V gene lost 3 bases and the J gene lost 8 bases, with 13 bases spanning the gap. Germline V gives CDR1 MNHNS, CDR2 SASEGT. CDR3 in DNA: TGTGCCAGCAGTGATCGCGGGGGAGACGGCTACACCTTC. Its translation: CASSDRGGDGYTF.

The chain uses TRBV4-1 and TRBJ2-7, with D possibly TRBD1 on 6 matching bases. This CDR3 spans 15 amino acids. The germline CDR1 and CDR2 sequences are MGHRA and YSYEKL. With 3 bases removed from V and 0 bases from J, the gap between germline ends came to 12 bases. CDR3 region: CASSQGTSVSYEQYF. In DNA, the CDR3 is TGCGCCAGCAGCCAGGGGACAAGTGTCTCCTACGAGCAGTACTTC.

The rearrangement uses TRBV7-9 and TRBJ2-1, with 7 bases lining up with TRBD1. The J call is doubtful: the DNA matches TRBJ2-7 better. CDR1 and CDR2 (germline): SEHNR, FQNEAQ (reference sequence). The CDR3 has 15 residues. In DNA, the CDR3 is TGTGCCAGCAGCTTAATGACCAGAGGGGGCAATGAGCAGTACTTC. Amino acid sequence: CASSLMTRGGNEQYF.

This clonotype came up a few times. The J gene is TRBJ2-5, the V gene TRBV7-2, with 8 nucleotides matching TRBD2. V gave up 5 bases and J gave up 2 bases; unmatched junction bases: 10. This CDR3 comprises 16 residues. Germline V gene lookup returns CDR1 SGHTA and CDR2 FQGNSA. The CDR3 here is CASSLTSGTRQETQYF. The CDR3 bases are TGTGCCAGCAGCCTGACTTCCGGGACTAGGCAAGAGACCCAGTACTTC.

This clonotype was detected only once. This sequence may be a read error, since a much larger clone differs from it by one base. The chain combines TRBV27 with TRBJ2-5, with D possibly being TRBD2 (5 bases). The CDR3 extends over 14 amino acids. Germline lookup yields CDR1 MNHEY and CDR2 SMNVEV (reference sequence). The V gene lost 0 bases and the J gene lost 11 bases, with 16 bases spanning the gap. This CDR3 is CASSLSNPGNEQYF. CDR3 coding DNA: TGTGCCAGCAGTTTATCGAATCCGGGGAATGAGCAGTACTTC.

This clonotype appeared a few times. Just one base apart from a much larger clone, this may be a read error. The chain carries TRBV20-1 and TRBJ2-7; 9 positions agree with TRBD1. Germline V gene sequence: CDR1 DFQATT, CDR2 SNEGSKA (reference sequence). The CDR3 runs 14 residues. V lost 1 base, J lost 7 bases, and 8 bases stayed unmatched. This CDR3 reads CSARVGTGINEQYF. DNA for the CDR3: TGCAGTGCTAGAGTCGGGACAGGGATCAATGAGCAGTACTTC.

This clonotype has only a few counts. This chain joins TRBV20-1 and TRBJ2-1; 7 bases match TRBD2. Germline V gene sequence: CDR1 DFQATT, CDR2 SNEGSKA (reference sequence). The ends lost 6 bases at V and 4 bases at J; junction bases unmatched: 6. The CDR3 covers 13 residues. This chain's CDR3 is CSALGEGYNEQFF. CDR3 DNA: TGCAGTGCCCTGGGGGAGGGGTACAATGAGCAGTTCTTC.

The sample holds a few counts of this clonotype. The CDR3 loop is CASSLTGQGLLSTDTQYF. The CDR3 DNA reads as TGTGCCAGCAGCTTAACGGGCCAGGGGCTACTATCCACAGATACGCAGTATTTT. This sequence joins TRBV7-9 and TRBJ2-3; D possibly corresponds to TRBD1 (6 bases). Trimming cost V 2 bases and J 2 bases, with 20 bases left between them. This CDR3 region has 18 residues. CDR1 is SEHNR and CDR2 is FQNEAQ in the germline V gene (reference sequence).

The CDR3 coding sequence is TGTGCCATCCGGCCCGGAGACAGCCAGAATTCACCCCTCCACTTT. It specifies CAIRPGDSQNSPLHF. The V call is TRBV10-3, the J call TRBJ1-6; the D gene is possibly TRBD1 (5 bases). In germline, CDR1 is ENHRY, CDR2 SYGVKD. V lost 8 bases and J lost 7, with 18 bases in between. This CDR3 comprises 15 residues.

V gene TRBV5-1 combines with J gene TRBJ2-2, with D possibly being TRBD2 (6 bases). Trimming removed 2 bases at V and 6 bases at J, with 17 bases between. The CDR3 length is 16 residues. Looked up from germline, CDR1 is SGHRS and CDR2 is YFSETQ. CDR3 in amino acids: CASSLGGSGFAGELFF. DNA of the CDR3: TGCGCCAGCAGCTTAGGAGGGAGCGGTTTCGCCGGGGAGCTGTTTTTT.

This clonotype has a count of ten or more. With a much larger clone just one base away, this may be a read error. V gene TRBV29-1 combines with J gene TRBJ2-1; 7 nucleotides line up with TRBD2. Germline-derived CDR1 and CDR2 are SQVTM and ANQGSEA. V shed 7 bases and J 4 bases; nucleotides not matched to a gene: 7. This CDR3 has 13 amino acids. The CDR3: CSGQRAGYNEQFF. The CDR3 DNA is TGCAGCGGGCAACGAGCGGGGTACAATGAGCAGTTCTTC.

V is TRBV20-1 and J is TRBJ1-5; D call uncertain. The CDR3 runs 15 residues. CDR1 is DFQATT, CDR2 SNEGSKA, per germline (reference sequence). The ends were cut back, 3 bases at V and 5 bases at J, with 17 bases in the middle. The CDR3 reads CSASIPVKGDQPQHF. CDR3 sequence (DNA): TGCAGTGCTAGTATCCCCGTGAAGGGAGATCAGCCCCAGCATTTT.

The chain carries TRBV10-2 and TRBJ2-7; 8 bases fit TRBD1. The CDR3 consists of 14 residues. Trimming took 10 bases from V and 4 from J; bases not matched to a gene: 12. Germline values: CDR1 WSHSY, CDR2 SAAADI. CDR3 nucleotides: TGCGCCATCTCGGACCGGGACAGGAATTACGAGCAGTACTTC. This gives the protein CAISDRDRNYEQYF.

This chain joins TRBV4-1 and TRBJ2-7; D unresolved. This CDR3 is 15 amino acids long. V lost 1 base to trimming and J lost 0 bases, with 10 bases between them. Germline loops: CDR1 MGHRA, CDR2 YSYEKL. CDR3 DNA: TGCGCCAGCAGCCAAGGGGCCGCTAGCTCCTACGAGCAGTACTTC. The encoded protein is CASSQGAASSYEQYF.

This clonotype was detected a few times. The J gene is TRBJ2-1, the V gene TRBV29-1, with 8 bases lining up with TRBD2. CDR3 length: 16 amino acids. Looked up from germline, CDR1 is SQVTM and CDR2 is ANQGSEA. The junction had 13 bases not matched to a gene; V was cut back by 7 bases and J by 2 bases. DNA for the CDR3: TGCAGCGCCCCGAAAGGCAGCGGGGGAACCTACAATGAGCAGTTCTTC. Its protein is CSAPKGSGGTYNEQFF.

This clonotype showed up just a few times. The chain combines TRBV12-3 or TRBV12-4 with TRBJ2-1, with a possible D match to TRBD2 (7 bases). Trimming removed 3 bases from V and 9 bases from J, with 21 bases in between. The CDR3 is 16 amino acids. The CDR3, as DNA: TGTGCCAGCAGTTTTTCGGGGGGCCGGGCACAAGCTGAGCAGTTCTTC. Translating it yields CASSFSGGRAQAEQFF.

The chain joins TRBV3-1 to TRBJ2-5, with TRBD1 matching 8 bases. The J call is uncertain, as TRBJ2-7 better fits the DNA end. This CDR3 spans 16 amino acids. Looked up from germline, CDR1 is LGHDT and CDR2 is YNNKEL (reference sequence). The CDR3 here is CASSQPPGQVAYEQYF. The CDR3 region has the DNA TGTGCCAGCAGCCAACCGCCGGGACAGGTCGCTTACGAGCAGTACTTC.

This chain uses TRBV4-3 with TRBJ2-5, with 8 bases matching TRBD1. The CDR3 runs 14 residues. Trimming at V came to 4 bases and at J to 4 bases, leaving 5 bases not matched to a gene. From germline, CDR1 is LGHNA and CDR2 YSLEER. The CDR3 sequence: CASSPDRVRETQYF. CDR3 nucleotides: TGCGCCAGCAGCCCGGACAGGGTTCGAGAGACCCAGTACTTC.

This clonotype has a handful of counts. The V gene is TRBV10-3, the J gene TRBJ1-2, with 7 bases that match TRBD1. The CDR3 contains 14 residues. The V and J ends lost 6 bases and 7 bases, in that order; junction bases with no gene match: 11. Germline V gives CDR1 ENHRY, CDR2 SYGVKD. DNA for the CDR3: TGTGCCATCAGCCAATCTAGGGACAGCACTGGCTACACCTTC. This encodes CAISQSRDSTGYTF.

Many counts were recorded for this clonotype. The genes are TRBV6-4 and TRBJ2-6; tentative D call: TRBD2 (5 bases). With 3 bases removed from V and 1 base from J, the gap between germline ends came to 7 bases. The CDR3 is made up of 15 amino acids. The V gene's germline CDR1 is MRHNA and CDR2 SNTAGT. CDR3 DNA sequence: TGTGCCAGCAGTGAAGGGAGTTCTGGGGCCAACGTCCTGACTTTC. This sequence encodes CASSEGSSGANVLTF.

DNA of the CDR3: TGTGCCACCAGCAGAGATCGGGAGTTTATTAACTATGGCTACACCTTC. Translating it yields CATSRDREFINYGYTF. The genes are TRBV15 and TRBJ1-2; D ambiguous. The CDR3 is 16 residues long. V lost 0 bases and J 1 base, leaving 12 bases between the germline ends. Germline values: CDR1 LNHNV, CDR2 YYDKDF (reference sequence).

In this sample, this clonotype turned up a few times. The chain carries TRBV2 and TRBJ2-7; no definite D call. In germline, CDR1 is SNHLY, CDR2 FYNNEI. The CDR3 has 14 amino acids. Trimming left V 0 bases short and J 0 bases short, with 6 bases between. The CDR3 DNA is TGTGCCAGCAGTGAAGCGCAGGTCTCCTACGAGCAGTACTTC. This codes for CASSEAQVSYEQYF.

This clonotype was seen a handful of times. V and J are TRBV6-1 and TRBJ1-1, with TRBD1 identical over 8 bases. CDR1 is MNHNS and CDR2 is SASEGT in the germline V gene. Losses at the gene ends were 5 bases for V and 5 bases for J; bases not matched to a gene: 25. The CDR3 is 20 residues long. This CDR3 reads CASSPQGSTHLNNRGTEAFF. The DNA for the CDR3 is TGTGCCAGCAGTCCACAGGGATCCACCCACCTAAACAACAGGGGGACTGAAGCTTTCTTT.